This T cell receptor (beta chain) originates from a study of vaccination effects on CD4 cells after COVID-19 (dated by TCRdb to 2021 to 2024). Some background on the complete study: Each participant received two doses of an mRNA SARS-CoV-2 vaccine, either BNT162b2 or mRNA-1273. Pre-vaccine samples were drawn from a couple of convalescent patients 16 days and one week before the first dose, at 142 and 148 days after COVID-19 diagnosis. SARS-CoV-2 spike-specific CD4+ TCR repertoires from before and after mRNA vaccination were compared in COVID-19 convalescent patients and in infection-naive vaccine recipients. A total of 10 COVID-19 convalescent patients and a handful of SARS-CoV-2-naive healthy vaccine recipients were included in the full study. The Oncomine TCR Beta short-read assay on an Illumina iSeq 100 was used to sequence cultures from other donors in the study.

Worth noting for this clone: What antigen it recognizes has not been identified. The record has no base qualities; no much larger clone is one base away.

Study-wide findings and limitations: Clones induced by infection and clones induced by vaccination both contracted markedly at late timepoints after vaccination, which fits with T cell responses waning over time. The study was limited by a small number of convalescent patients and lacked early post-infection timepoints. For convalescent patients, new clones induced by the vaccine made up most of the post-vaccine spike-reactive repertoire, and these new clones were largely distinct from the clones induced by infection.

In the ViraFEST assay, PBMC were stimulated with viral peptide pools, and TCR sequencing was then used to find antigen-specific CD4+ T cell clonotypes based on their expansion. After less than 13 days of culture, CD4+ T cells were isolated with the EasySep CD4+ T cell isolation kit. Convalescent patients had PCR-confirmed SARS-CoV-2 infection between March and December 2020, before Alpha, Beta and Delta variants emerged in the United States. A few million PBMC per well were cultured with around 9.8 ug/ml peptides in IMDM containing approximately 4.7% human AB serum, approximately 9.9 IU/ml IL-2 and gentamicin. For the negative control culture condition, an HIV-1 Nef peptide pool was used. On days 3 and 7, half of the culture medium was replaced with fresh IL-2-containing medium. Unless noted otherwise, every peptide stimulation condition was grown in triplicate wells. Using Ficoll-Paque Plus gradient centrifugation, PBMC were separated from whole blood and then either used fresh or cryopreserved at -140C. The QIAamp micro DNA kit was used to extract genomic DNA from the cultured CD4+ T cells.

Receptors were amplified or captured by the immunoSEQ multiplex PCR assay. DNA from the cultured, isolated CD4+ T cells was subjected to TCR beta CDR3 sequencing. The original pipeline was this. Non-productive TCR sequences were discarded, and reads were trimmed to the CDR3 region, with only CDR3s of 7 or more amino acids retained. Antigen-specific clonotypes were identified using the MANAFEST web app by comparison of expansion in peptide wells against reference cultures. To count as positive, a clone had to show expansion at FDR<0.05 compared with the reference and with all other wells, an odds ratio above 5, and a frequency above 0.1% in two replicate wells. A clonotype was called cross-reactive if it was significantly expanded both in SARS-CoV-2 spike wells and in at least one common cold coronavirus spike condition. Levenshtein distance calculated with the stringdist R package was used to assess CDR3 similarity, and unrooted trees were constructed with ape in R 3.6.1. Held by TCRdb, this immuneACCESS table contains in-frame sequences only and omits some clones. Under half of the omission traces to an unresolved V gene where checked; the cause of the rest is unknown. V, J and clone size are those of that table, while D and trimming were read from the DNA. The sample data list fewer than 60,000 clones, and about 77% of these were observed just once. The biggest ten clones account for around 5.5% of the sample.

V lost 5 bases and J lost 0 bases; the stretch between them is 14 bases long. From cysteine to phenylalanine, the CDR3 is 16 amino acids long. The read is trimmed to its CDR3 DNA, 48 bases read in frame from base 1. CDR1 and CDR2 were assigned from the germline V gene as SGHRS and YFSETQ. The rearranged chain carries TRBV5-1 and TRBJ1-4; the D gene is perhaps TRBD1, on 6 matching bases. This material consisted of CD4+ T cells from PBMCs cultured with HIV peptides, taken before COVID-19 vaccination. The sample's cell subset or site, from its label and the paper: HIV-1 Nef peptide pool negative control/reference culture. The source is a human donor who had a prior SARS-CoV-2 infection. This receptor has the CDR3 CASSSGQTATNEKLFF. The nucleotide sequence reads as follows: TGCGCCAGCAGTTCCGGACAGACTGCAACTAATGAAAAACTGTTTTTT. The entire variable domain, with the stretches around the CDR3 drawn from the reference TRBV5-1 and TRBJ1-4 proteins, is KAGVTQTPRYLIKTRGQQVTLSCSPISGHRSVSWYQQTPGQGLQFLFEYFSETQRNKGNFPGRFSGRQFSNSRSEMNVSTLELGDSALYLCASSSGQTATNEKLFFGSGTQLSVL.